The 25 T cell receptor beta chains below were found in one sample sequenced in a study of cytomegalovirus exposure and HLA in healthy donors. The study ran its PCR with 60 Vbeta and 13 Jbeta primers. Sequencing was performed with immunoSEQ multiplex PCR; in TCRdb, only in-frame clones are kept and a portion is missing. In the table there are under 200,000 clones, over 70% of which are singletons. The sequencing input was PBMCs. The receptors stem from a woman aged 50 to 65 in good health and CMV-seronegative.

The chain is built from TRBV27 and TRBJ2-5, with 8 bases that match TRBD1. The tail of the sequence fits TRBJ2-7 better, so the J call may be wrong. CDR3 length: 14 residues. Germline V gives CDR1 MNHEY, CDR2 SMNVEV (reference sequence). The CDR3 coding sequence is TGTGCCAGCAGTTTACGCGGACAGGGCTACGAGCAGTACTTC. Amino acid sequence: CASSLRGQGYEQYF.

The genes are TRBV27 and TRBJ2-2, with unresolved D. This CDR3 region has 13 residues. V dropped 2 bases and J dropped 6 bases, with 7 bases sitting between them. CDR1 and CDR2 from the germline V gene are MNHEY and SMNVEV (reference sequence). The DNA for the CDR3 is TGTGCCAGCAGTTTAGTGCTACCCGGGGAGCTGTTTTTT. This translates into CASSLVLPGELFF.

This chain uses TRBV28 with TRBJ1-5; 8 bases align to TRBD1. Unmatched junction bases numbered 12, after V lost 5 bases and J lost 3 bases. Germline V lookup: CDR1 MDHEN, CDR2 SYDVKM. The CDR3 spans 17 residues. The CDR3 spells CASSQSEDRVINQPQHF. The CDR3 nucleotides are TGTGCCAGCAGTCAATCAGAGGACAGGGTCATCAATCAGCCCCAGCATTTT.

The genes are TRBV28 and TRBJ2-1; TRBD2 matches 11 bases. Unmatched junction bases numbered 10, after V lost 3 bases and J lost 9 bases. CDR1 and CDR2 (germline): MDHEN, SYDVKM. CDR3 length: 16 residues. This CDR3 is CASSLVLLAGVGEQFF. The CDR3 DNA reads as TGTGCCAGCAGTTTGGTGCTACTAGCGGGGGTTGGTGAGCAGTTCTTC.

The chain uses TRBV30 and TRBJ1-5; D is undetermined. CDR3 length equals 11 residues. V was clipped by 5 bases and J by 5 bases, with 7 bases between them. CDR1 is GTSNPN, CDR2 SVGIG, per germline (reference sequence). The CDR3 DNA is TGTGCCTGGGGGAGGGATCAGCCCCAGCATTTT. It specifies CAWGRDQPQHF.

CDR3 loop: CASSPRGPFLGYEQYF. Written as DNA, the CDR3 is TGTGCCAGCAGTCCCAGGGGGCCGTTCCTGGGGTACGAGCAGTACTTC. The chain couples TRBV28 to TRBJ2-7; 8 bases map to TRBD1. Germline trimming cut 5 bases from V and 4 bases from J; bases unmatched to any gene: 13. CDR3 length equals 16 residues. Germline V lookup: CDR1 MDHEN, CDR2 SYDVKM.

This clone was picked up one time. The chain uses TRBV7-3 and TRBJ2-1, with TRBD1 matching over 7 bases. The CDR3 extends over 14 amino acids. Germline CDR1 reads SGHTA; CDR2 reads FQGTGA. The ends lost 6 bases at V and 7 bases at J; junction bases unmatched: 9. The CDR3: CASSPGQSWNEQFF. DNA of the CDR3: TGTGCCAGCAGTCCGGGACAGTCTTGGAATGAGCAGTTCTTC.

V is TRBV2 and J is TRBJ1-5; TRBD1 might be the D (6 bases). This CDR3 has 13 residues. The V gene's germline CDR1 is SNHLY and CDR2 FYNNEI. The V and J ends lost 6 bases and 0 bases respectively, with 6 bases between them. CDR3 nucleotide sequence: TGTGCCAGCAGGGACAGTAGCAATCAGCCCCAGCATTTT. It yields the protein CASRDSSNQPQHF.

The genes are TRBV5-6 and TRBJ2-7, with 9 nucleotides matching TRBD2. The V and J ends lost 1 base and 5 bases, in that order; junction bases with no gene match: 4. The CDR3 contains 14 residues. Germline V lookup: CDR1 SGHDT, CDR2 YYEEEE. The CDR3 sequence: CASSLRRGGDEQYF. The CDR3 DNA sequence: TGTGCCAGCAGCTTGCGGCGGGGGGGCGACGAGCAGTACTTC.

The chain carries TRBV19 and TRBJ2-5; D unclear. With 0 bases removed from V and 5 bases from J, the gap between germline ends came to 13 bases. Germline CDR1 and CDR2: LNHDA and SQIVND (reference sequence). This CDR3 contains 15 residues. CDR3 sequence: CASSIDSTGSETQYF. CDR3 nucleotide sequence: TGTGCCAGTAGTATAGACTCGACTGGCTCTGAGACCCAGTACTTC.

The J gene is TRBJ1-4, the V gene TRBV5-4, with a possible D match to TRBD1 (6 bases). Trimming pared 4 bases from V and 0 bases from J, leaving 13 bases between. The germline V gene encodes CDR1 SGHNT and CDR2 YYREEE (reference sequence). This CDR3 comprises 16 residues. CDR3 sequence (DNA): TGTGCCAGCAGCCTTGGACAGACAACAACTAATGAAAAACTGTTTTTT. Translation gives CASSLGQTTTNEKLFF.

This chain uses TRBV21-1 with TRBJ1-1. TRBV21-1 represents a pseudogene. This CDR3 comprises 13 residues. CDR3 sequence (DNA): TGTGCCAGCAGCCGGGGGGGGCACACTGAAGCTTTCTTT. Protein product: CASSRGGHTEAFF.

The chain combines TRBV18 with TRBJ1-5; 7 nucleotides align to TRBD1. Germline V gene lookup returns CDR1 KGHSH and CDR2 LQKENI. The CDR3 covers 15 residues. V lost 2 bases to trimming and J lost 6 bases; unmatched junction nucleotides: 7. The CDR3 DNA is TGTGCCAGCTCACCAAATACAGGGGTGGGTCAGCCCCAGCATTTT. Translating gives CASSPNTGVGQPQHF.

The gene calls are TRBV5-4 and TRBJ2-7; D perhaps matches TRBD1 (6 bases). Per germline, CDR1 SGHNT and CDR2 YYREEE (reference sequence). The CDR3 length is 14 residues. V lost 4 bases, J lost 3 bases, and 14 bases lay in between. The CDR3 nucleotides read TGTGCCAGCAGCAGCCGGGACAATCTCTACGAGCAGTACTTC. Its protein is CASSSRDNLYEQYF.

This clone was found once. V usage is TRBV6-5 and J usage is TRBJ1-3; 7 positions match TRBD1. The V gene's germline CDR1 is MNHEY and CDR2 SVGAGI. V lost 0 bases to trimming and J lost 4 bases; unmatched junction nucleotides: 6. CDR3 length equals 16 residues. The CDR3 region is CASSYSGNRGGNTIYF. The DNA for the CDR3 is TGTGCCAGCAGTTACTCGGGGAACAGGGGCGGAAACACCATATATTTT.

This chain links TRBV15 with TRBJ2-7; 7 bases align to TRBD1. V lost 1 base and J lost 3; bases outside the gene matches: 6. Germline assignment: CDR1 LNHNV and CDR2 YYDKDF (reference sequence). CDR3 length: 15 amino acids. The CDR3 here is CATSRVQGLDYEQYF. In DNA, the CDR3 is TGTGCCACCAGCAGAGTACAGGGGCTGGACTACGAGCAGTACTTC.

This sequence joins TRBV27 and TRBJ1-2; D may be TRBD1 (5 bases). Trimming removed 4 bases from V and 0 bases from J, with 21 bases in between. The CDR3 has 18 amino acids. Germline-derived CDR1 and CDR2 are MNHEY and SMNVEV (reference sequence). The CDR3 region has the DNA TGTGCCAGCAGTTCAGTATGGGACTTAGGGCGTACTAACTATGGCTACACCTTC. Protein: CASSSVWDLGRTNYGYTF.

V usage is TRBV28 and J usage is TRBJ1-2, with D possibly matching TRBD1 (6 bases). Germline V gene sequence: CDR1 MDHEN, CDR2 SYDVKM. The CDR3 spans 15 residues. Trimming took off 3 bases at V and 4 bases at J, with 15 bases between the two ends. CDR3 nucleotides: TGTGCCAGCAGTTTCACCTCCAGGGGATCCTATGGCTACACCTTC. Translated: CASSFTSRGSYGYTF.

This clone was picked up a small number of times. The V gene is TRBV9, the J gene TRBJ2-2; TRBD1 is a possible D gene (5 bases). Germline V gene lookup returns CDR1 SGDLS and CDR2 YYNGEE. The CDR3 covers 13 residues. V was cut by 4 bases and J by 7 bases, with 11 bases left in between. The DNA for the CDR3 is TGTGCCAGCAGCATGACAGTTTTCGGGGAGCTGTTTTTT. Protein product: CASSMTVFGELFF.

This rearrangement joins TRBV19 to TRBJ2-2; D possibly corresponds to TRBD1 (6 bases). The V gene lost 2 bases and the J gene lost 3 bases, with 10 bases spanning the gap. The CDR3 contains 15 residues. CDR1 and CDR2 (germline): LNHDA, SQIVND (reference sequence). This CDR3 is CASSILGADTGELFF. Here the CDR3 DNA reads TGTGCCAGTAGTATACTGGGGGCGGACACCGGGGAGCTGTTTTTT.

This chain uses TRBV15 with TRBJ2-4; unclear D gene. Germline V gives CDR1 LNHNV, CDR2 YYDKDF (reference sequence). Trimming stripped 0 bases from V and 8 bases from J, with 14 bases between. The CDR3 is 15 amino acids. The CDR3: CATSREVINRDIQYF. In DNA, the CDR3 is TGTGCCACCAGCAGAGAGGTAATTAATCGGGACATTCAGTACTTC.

The chain couples TRBV28 to TRBJ2-3, with a possible D match to TRBD1 (7 bases). Germline V gene lookup returns CDR1 MDHEN and CDR2 SYDVKM. This CDR3 has 18 residues. V lost 6 bases and J lost 0, with 22 bases in between. The CDR3 is CASSLRGHGGTSTDTQYF. DNA for the CDR3: TGTGCCAGCAGCTTAAGGGGGCATGGCGGGACTAGCACAGATACGCAGTATTTT. The full variable domain, in which reference TRBV28 and TRBJ2-3 provide the parts outside the CDR3, is DVKVTQSSRYLVKRTGEKVFLECVQDMDHENMFWYRQDPGLGLRLIYFSYDVKMKEKGDIPEGYSVSREKKERFSLILESASTNQTSMYLCASSLRGHGGTSTDTQYFGPGTRLTVL.

This clone has a single count. This sequence joins TRBV14 and TRBJ1-1; 8 bases align to TRBD1. V lost 3 bases, J lost 5 bases, and 5 bases stayed unmatched. This CDR3 contains 14 residues. Germline V gene sequence: CDR1 SGHDN, CDR2 FVKESK. The CDR3 is CASSQGQERTEAFF. Written as DNA, the CDR3 is TGTGCCAGCAGCCAGGGACAGGAAAGGACTGAAGCTTTCTTT.

This clone was seen more than once but under ten times. The V and J genes are TRBV6-5 and TRBJ2-3; a possible D gene is TRBD1 (6 bases). Trimming removed 5 bases from V and 8 bases from J, with 17 bases in between. Germline lookup yields CDR1 MNHEY and CDR2 SVGAGI. This CDR3 comprises 14 residues. The CDR3 loop reads CASSPGHSLGTQYF. For the CDR3, the DNA is TGTGCCAGCAGTCCGGGACACTCGCTAGGTACGCAGTATTTT.

The chain carries TRBV28 and TRBJ2-7; D might be TRBD1 (6 bases). Germline CDR1 MDHEN, CDR2 SYDVKM. This CDR3 has 15 amino acids. V was clipped by 5 bases and J by 0 bases, with 14 bases between them. For the CDR3, the DNA is TGTGCCAGCAGTAAACAGGGTTGGGGCTCCTACGAGCAGTACTTC. Translating gives CASSKQGWGSYEQYF.